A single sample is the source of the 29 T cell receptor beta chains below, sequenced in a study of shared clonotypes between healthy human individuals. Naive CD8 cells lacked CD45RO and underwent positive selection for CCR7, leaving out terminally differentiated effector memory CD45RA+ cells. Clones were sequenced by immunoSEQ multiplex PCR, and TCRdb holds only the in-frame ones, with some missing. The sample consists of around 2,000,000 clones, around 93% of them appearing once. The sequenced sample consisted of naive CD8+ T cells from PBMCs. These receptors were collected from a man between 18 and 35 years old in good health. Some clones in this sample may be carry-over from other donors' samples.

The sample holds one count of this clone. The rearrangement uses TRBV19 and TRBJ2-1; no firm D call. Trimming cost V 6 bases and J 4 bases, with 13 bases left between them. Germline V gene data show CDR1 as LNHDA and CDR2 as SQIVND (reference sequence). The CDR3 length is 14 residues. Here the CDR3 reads CASSLGLKYNEQFF. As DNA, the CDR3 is TGTGCCAGTAGCCTAGGTCTAAAGTACAATGAGCAGTTCTTC.

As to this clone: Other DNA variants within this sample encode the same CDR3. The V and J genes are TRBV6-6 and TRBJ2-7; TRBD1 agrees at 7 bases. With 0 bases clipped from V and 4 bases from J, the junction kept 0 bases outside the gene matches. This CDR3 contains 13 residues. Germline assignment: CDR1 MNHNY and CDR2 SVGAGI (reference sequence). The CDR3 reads CASSYSTGYEQYF. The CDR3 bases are TGTGCCAGCAGTTACTCGACAGGGTACGAGCAGTACTTC.

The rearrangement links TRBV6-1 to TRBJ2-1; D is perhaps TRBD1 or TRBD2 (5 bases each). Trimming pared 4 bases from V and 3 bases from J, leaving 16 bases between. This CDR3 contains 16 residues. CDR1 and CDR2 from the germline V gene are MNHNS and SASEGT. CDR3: CASSATGGHRYNEQFF. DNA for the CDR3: TGTGCCAGCAGTGCTACAGGAGGACACCGCTACAATGAGCAGTTCTTC.

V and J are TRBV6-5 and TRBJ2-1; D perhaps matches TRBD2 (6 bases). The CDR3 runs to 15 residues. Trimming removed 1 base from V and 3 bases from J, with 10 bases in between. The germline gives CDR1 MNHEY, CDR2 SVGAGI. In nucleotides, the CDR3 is TGTGCCAGCAGTTACTTAGCTAGCGACTACAATGAGCAGTTCTTC. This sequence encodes CASSYLASDYNEQFF.

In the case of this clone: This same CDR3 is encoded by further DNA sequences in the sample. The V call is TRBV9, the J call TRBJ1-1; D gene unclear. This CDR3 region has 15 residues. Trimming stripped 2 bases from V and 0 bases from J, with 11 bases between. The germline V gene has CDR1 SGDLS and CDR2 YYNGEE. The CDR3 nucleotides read TGTGCCAGCAGCGTGGGCGGAAACCTGAACACTGAAGCTTTCTTT. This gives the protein CASSVGGNLNTEAFF.

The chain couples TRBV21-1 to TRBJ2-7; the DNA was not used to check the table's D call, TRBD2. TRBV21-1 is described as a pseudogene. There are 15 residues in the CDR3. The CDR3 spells CASSKEPGELYEQYF. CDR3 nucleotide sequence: TGTGCCAGCAGCAAAGAACCGGGAGAACTTTACGAGCAGTACTTC.

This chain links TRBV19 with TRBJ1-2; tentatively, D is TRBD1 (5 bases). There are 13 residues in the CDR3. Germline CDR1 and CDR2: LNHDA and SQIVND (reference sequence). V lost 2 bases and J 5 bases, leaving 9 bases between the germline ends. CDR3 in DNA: TGTGCCAGTAGTATACAGGGTTCTTATGGCTACACCTTC. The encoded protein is CASSIQGSYGYTF.

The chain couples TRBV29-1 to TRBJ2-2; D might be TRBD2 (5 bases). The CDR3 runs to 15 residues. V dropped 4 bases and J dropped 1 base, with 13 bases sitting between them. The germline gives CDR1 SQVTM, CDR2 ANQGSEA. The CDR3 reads CSVVLGVGNTGELFF. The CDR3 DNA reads TGCAGCGTTGTCTTGGGAGTAGGGAACACCGGGGAGCTGTTTTTT.

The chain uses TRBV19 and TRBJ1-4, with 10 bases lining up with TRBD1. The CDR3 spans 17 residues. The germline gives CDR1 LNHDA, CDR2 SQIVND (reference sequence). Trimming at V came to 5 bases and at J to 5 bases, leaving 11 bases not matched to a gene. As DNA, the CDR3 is TGTGCCAGTAGTGTCTCCGGGACAGGGGCTCTAAATGAAAAACTGTTTTTT. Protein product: CASSVSGTGALNEKLFF.

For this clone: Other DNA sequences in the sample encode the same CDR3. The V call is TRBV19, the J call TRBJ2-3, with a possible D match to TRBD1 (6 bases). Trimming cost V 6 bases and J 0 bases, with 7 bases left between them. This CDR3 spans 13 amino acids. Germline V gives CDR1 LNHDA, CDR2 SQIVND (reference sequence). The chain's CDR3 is CASRTGSTDTQYF. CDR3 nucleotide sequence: TGTGCCAGTAGGACAGGTAGCACAGATACGCAGTATTTT.

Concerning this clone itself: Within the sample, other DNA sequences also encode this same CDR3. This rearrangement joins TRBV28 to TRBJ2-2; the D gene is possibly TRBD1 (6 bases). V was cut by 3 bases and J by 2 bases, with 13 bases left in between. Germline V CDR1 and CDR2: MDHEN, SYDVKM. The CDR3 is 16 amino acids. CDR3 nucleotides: TGTGCCAGCAGTTTGTGGGGACAATCTAACACCGGGGAGCTGTTTTTT. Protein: CASSLWGQSNTGELFF.

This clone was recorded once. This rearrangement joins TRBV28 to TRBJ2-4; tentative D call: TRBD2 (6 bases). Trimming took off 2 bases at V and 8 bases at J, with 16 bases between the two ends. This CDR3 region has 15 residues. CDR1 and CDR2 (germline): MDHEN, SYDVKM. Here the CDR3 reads CASSLAGRGADIQYF. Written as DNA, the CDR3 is TGTGCCAGCAGTTTAGCCGGGAGAGGGGCGGACATTCAGTACTTC.

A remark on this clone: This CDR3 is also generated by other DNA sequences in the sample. The CDR3 reads CSVLGTGELFF. CDR3 nucleotide sequence: TGCAGCGTTCTGGGCACCGGGGAGCTGTTTTTT. The gene calls are TRBV29-1 and TRBJ2-2; D gene unclear. The CDR3 consists of 11 residues. From germline, CDR1 is SQVTM and CDR2 ANQGSEA. V lost 5 bases, J lost 4 bases, and 5 bases lay in between.

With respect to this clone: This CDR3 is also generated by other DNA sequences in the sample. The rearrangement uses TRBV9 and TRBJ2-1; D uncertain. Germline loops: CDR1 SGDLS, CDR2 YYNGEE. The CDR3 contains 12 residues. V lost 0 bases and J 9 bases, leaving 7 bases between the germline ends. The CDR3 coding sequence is TGTGCCAGCAGCGTAGTATCTGGTGAGCAGTTCTTC. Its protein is CASSVVSGEQFF.

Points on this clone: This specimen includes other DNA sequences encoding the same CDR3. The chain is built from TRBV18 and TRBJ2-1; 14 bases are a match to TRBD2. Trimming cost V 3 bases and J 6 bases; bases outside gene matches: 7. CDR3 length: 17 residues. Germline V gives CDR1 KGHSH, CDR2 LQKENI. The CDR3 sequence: CASSPPGLAGVGNEQFF. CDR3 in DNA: TGTGCCAGCTCACCCCCGGGACTAGCGGGAGTGGGCAATGAGCAGTTCTTC.

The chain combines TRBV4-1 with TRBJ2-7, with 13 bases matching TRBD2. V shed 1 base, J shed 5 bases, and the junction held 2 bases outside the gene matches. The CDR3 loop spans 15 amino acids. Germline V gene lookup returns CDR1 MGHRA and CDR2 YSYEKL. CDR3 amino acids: CASSQGTSGSDEQYF. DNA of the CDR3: TGCGCCAGCAGCCAAGGGACTAGCGGGAGCGACGAGCAGTACTTC.

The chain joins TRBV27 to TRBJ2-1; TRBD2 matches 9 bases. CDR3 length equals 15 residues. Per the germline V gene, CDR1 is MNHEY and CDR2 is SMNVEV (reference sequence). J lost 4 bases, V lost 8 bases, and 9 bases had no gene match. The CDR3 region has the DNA TGTGCCAGCCGCTCTCGGCGGGAGGGATACAATGAGCAGTTCTTC. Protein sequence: CASRSRREGYNEQFF.

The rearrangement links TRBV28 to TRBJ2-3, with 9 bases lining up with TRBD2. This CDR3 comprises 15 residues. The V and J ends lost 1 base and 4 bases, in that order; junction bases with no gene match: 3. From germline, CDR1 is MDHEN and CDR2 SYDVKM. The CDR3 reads CASSLSASGADTQYF. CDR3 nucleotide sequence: TGTGCCAGCAGTTTATCGGCTAGCGGGGCAGATACGCAGTATTTT.

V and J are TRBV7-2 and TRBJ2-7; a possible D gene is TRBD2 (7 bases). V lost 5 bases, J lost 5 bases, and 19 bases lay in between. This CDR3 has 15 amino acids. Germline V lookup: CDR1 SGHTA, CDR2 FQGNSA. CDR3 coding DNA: TGTGCCAGCAGCCAACAGGGAGGGAGGGTCCACGAGCAGTACTTC. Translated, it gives CASSQQGGRVHEQYF.

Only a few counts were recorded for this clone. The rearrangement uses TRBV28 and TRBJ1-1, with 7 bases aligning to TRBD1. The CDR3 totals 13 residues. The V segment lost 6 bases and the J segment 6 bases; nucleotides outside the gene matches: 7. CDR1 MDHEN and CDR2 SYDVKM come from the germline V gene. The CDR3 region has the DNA TGTGCCAGCAGCCATGGACAGGCACCTGAAGCTTTCTTT. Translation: CASSHGQAPEAFF.

DNA of the CDR3: TGTGCCTGGAGTGTAGTCATAAAAGAGACCCAGTACTTC. It codes for CAWSVVIKETQYF. V usage is TRBV30 and J usage is TRBJ2-5; D unclear. Germline V lookup: CDR1 GTSNPN, CDR2 SVGIG (reference sequence). Trimming stripped 0 bases from V and 3 bases from J, with 8 bases between. This CDR3 is 13 amino acids long. The complete variable domain, with remaining parts taken from reference TRBV30 and TRBJ2-5, reads SQTIHQWPATLVQPVGSPLSLECTVEGTSNPNLYWYRQAAGRGLQLLFYSVGIGQISSEVPQNLSASRPQDRQFILSSKKLLLSDSGFYLCAWSVVIKETQYFGPGTRLLVL.

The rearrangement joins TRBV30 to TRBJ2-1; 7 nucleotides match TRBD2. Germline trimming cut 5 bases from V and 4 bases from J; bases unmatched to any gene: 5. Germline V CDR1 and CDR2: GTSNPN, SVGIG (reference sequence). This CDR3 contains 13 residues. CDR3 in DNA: TGTGCCTGGTCCGCGGGAGTATACAATGAGCAGTTCTTC. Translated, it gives CAWSAGVYNEQFF.

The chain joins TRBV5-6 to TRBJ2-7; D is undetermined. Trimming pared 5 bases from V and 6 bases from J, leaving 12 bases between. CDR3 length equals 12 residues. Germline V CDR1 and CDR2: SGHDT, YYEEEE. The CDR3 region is CASRSAAGEQYF. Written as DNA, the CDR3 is TGTGCCAGCAGATCGGCGGCAGGCGAGCAGTACTTC.

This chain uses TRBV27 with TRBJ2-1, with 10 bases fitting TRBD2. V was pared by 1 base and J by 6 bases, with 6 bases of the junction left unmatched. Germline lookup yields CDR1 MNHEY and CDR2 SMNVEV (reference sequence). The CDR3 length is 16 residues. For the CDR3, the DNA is TGTGCCAGCAGTTTATGGAGCGGGAGGGCCTTCAATGAGCAGTTCTTC. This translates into CASSLWSGRAFNEQFF.

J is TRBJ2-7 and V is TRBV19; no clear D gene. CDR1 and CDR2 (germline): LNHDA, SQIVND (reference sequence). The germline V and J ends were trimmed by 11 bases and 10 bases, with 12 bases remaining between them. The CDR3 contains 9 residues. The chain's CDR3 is CADGRVQYF. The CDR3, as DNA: TGTGCCGACGGGCGAGTACAGTACTTC. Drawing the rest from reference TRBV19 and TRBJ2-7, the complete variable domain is DGGITQSPKYLFRKEGQNVTLSCEQNLNHDAMYWYRQDPGQGLRLIYYSQIVNDFQKGDIAEGYSVSREKKESFPLTVTSAQKNPTAFYLCADGRVQYFGPGTRLTVT.

CDR3 bases: TGTGCCAGCAGCGTCACTAGCGGGAGGGCGGATGAGCAGTTCTTC. It is translated as CASSVTSGRADEQFF. V usage is TRBV9 and J usage is TRBJ2-1, with 13 nucleotides matching TRBD2. Germline CDR1 is SGDLS and CDR2 is YYNGEE. V trimming: 2 bases; J trimming: 8 bases; junction bases outside the gene matches: 4. This CDR3 region has 15 residues.

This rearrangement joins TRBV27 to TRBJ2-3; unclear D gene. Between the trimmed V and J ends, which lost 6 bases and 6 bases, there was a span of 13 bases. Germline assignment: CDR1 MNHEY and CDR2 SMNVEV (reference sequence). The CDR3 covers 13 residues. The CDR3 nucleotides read TGTGCCAGCAGCCGACTCCCGCCTGATACGCAGTATTTT. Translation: CASSRLPPDTQYF.

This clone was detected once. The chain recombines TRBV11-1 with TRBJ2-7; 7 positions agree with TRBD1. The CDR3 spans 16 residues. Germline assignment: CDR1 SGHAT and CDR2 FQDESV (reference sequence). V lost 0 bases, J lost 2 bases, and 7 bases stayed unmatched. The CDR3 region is CASSLADHRGPYEQYF. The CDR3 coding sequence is TGTGCCAGCAGCTTAGCGGACCACAGGGGCCCCTACGAGCAGTACTTC. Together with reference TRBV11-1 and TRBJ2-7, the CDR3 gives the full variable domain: EAEVAQSPRYKITEKSQAVAFWCDPISGHATLYWYRQILGQGPELLVQFQDESVVDDSQLPKDRFSAERLKGVDSTLKIQPAELGDSAMYLCASSLADHRGPYEQYFGPGTRLTVT.

The CDR3, as DNA: TGTGCCAGCAGTGAATACCGACTAACTAGCGGGAGCTCAGATACGCAGTATTTT. Protein product: CASSEYRLTSGSSDTQYF. V is TRBV6-1 and J is TRBJ2-3, with 11 bases lining up with TRBD2. There are 18 residues in the CDR3. V was clipped by 2 bases and J by 4 bases; unmatched bases: 11. Germline V gives CDR1 MNHNS, CDR2 SASEGT.